This TCR beta chain was captured by sequencing in a study of graft-versus-host responses after intestinal transplantation. Turning to the study itself: The recipients all started with anti-thymocyte globulin induction and then took tacrolimus and steroids for around three years.

Comment on this clone: Its target is not known.

Graft material was processed, releasing intraepithelial and lamina propria lymphocytes. General study findings and limits: Analysis identified GvH clones in recipient marrow, with some appearing first in ileum or blood.

The CDR3 has 12 amino acids. V dropped 4 bases and J dropped 3 bases, with 8 bases sitting between them. In germline, CDR1 is SGHRS, CDR2 YFSETQ. TCRdb's table, derived via immunoSEQ multiplex PCR, lists solely in-frame clones and lacks some. The sample contains around 4,100 clones, roughly 80% of which appear only once. The chain is built from TRBV5-1 and TRBJ2-7; D is ambiguous. The sequence was obtained from a human patient who received an intestinal transplant, so some T cells may come from the graft donor. This specimen was ileum tissue, taken 9 days after transplant. The CDR3 DNA follows: TGCGCCAGCAGCCTGGGTTTCTACGAGCAGTACTTC. Protein sequence: CASSLGFYEQYF.